This T cell receptor beta chain was captured by sequencing in a study of blood T cell repertoires in COVID-19. The overall study: Sites across the United States, Italy and Spain contributed samples from acute and convalescent COVID-19. From T cells, B-cell-depleted T cells, or PBMCs came the material, which was cDNA or gDNA.

The repertoire was sequenced with immunoSEQ multiplex PCR; TCRdb's copy has only in-frame clones and lacks some. The data contain hundreds of thousands of clones, around 88% of them singletons. The length of the CDR3 is 14 residues. V gave up 6 bases and J gave up 5 bases; unmatched junction bases: 6. Per germline, CDR1 LNHDA and CDR2 SQIVND (reference sequence). Participants spanned ages roughly 18 to 95 years and resided in about two dozen US areas. Material for sequencing was PBMCs or T cells enriched from blood (not recorded which). This rearrangement joins TRBV19 to TRBJ1-2; 10 bases are a match to TRBD1. The sequence was obtained from a woman between 40 and 50 years old who had recovered from COVID-19. The CDR3 bases are TGTGCCAGTAGAACGACAGGGGGCAGGTATGGCTACACCTTC. This sequence encodes CASRTTGGRYGYTF. The full variable domain, its missing parts supplied by reference TRBV19 and TRBJ1-2, is DGGITQSPKYLFRKEGQNVTLSCEQNLNHDAMYWYRQDPGQGLRLIYYSQIVNDFQKGDIAEGYSVSREKKESFPLTVTSAQKNPTAFYLCASRTTGGRYGYTFGSGTRLTVV.